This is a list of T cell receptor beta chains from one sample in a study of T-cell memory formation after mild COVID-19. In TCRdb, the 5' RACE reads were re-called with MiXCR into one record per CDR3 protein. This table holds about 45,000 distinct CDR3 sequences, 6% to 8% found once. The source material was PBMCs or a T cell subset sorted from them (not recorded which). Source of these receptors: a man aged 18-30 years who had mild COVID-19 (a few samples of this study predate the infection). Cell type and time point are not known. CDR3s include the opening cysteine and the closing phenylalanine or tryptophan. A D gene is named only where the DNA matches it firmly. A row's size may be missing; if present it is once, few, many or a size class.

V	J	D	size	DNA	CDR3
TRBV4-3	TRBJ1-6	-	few	TGCGCCAGCAGCCAAGACCATACAGCTTATTCACCCCTCCACTTT	CASSQDHTAYSPLHF
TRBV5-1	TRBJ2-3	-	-	TGCGCCAGCAGCCCCAGCCCGGACACAGATACGCAGTATTTT	CASSPSPDTDTQYF
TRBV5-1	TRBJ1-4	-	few	TGCGCCAGCAGCTTGGCCCAGGCATATAATTGGGGGTATGAAAAACTGTTTTTT	CASSLAQAYNWGYEKLFF
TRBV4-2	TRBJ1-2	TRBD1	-	TGTGCCAGCAGCCAAGGTGGGACAGGGCCCTATGGCTACACCTTC	CASSQGGTGPYGYTF
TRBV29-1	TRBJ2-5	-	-	TGCAGCGTTGCCGGGAGTCAGACCCAGTACTTC	CSVAGSQTQYF
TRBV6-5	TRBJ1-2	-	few	TGTGCCAGCAGTTACTCGACCAGGGCTGGTGGCTACACCTTC	CASSYSTRAGGYTF
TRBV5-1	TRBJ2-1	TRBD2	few	TGCGCCAGCAGCTTGTGGACTAGCGGGAACAATGAGCAGTTCTTC	CASSLWTSGNNEQFF
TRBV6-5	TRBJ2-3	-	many	TGTGCCAGCAGTTACTCTAACAGGTTGAGCACAGATACGCAGTATTTT	CASSYSNRLSTDTQYF
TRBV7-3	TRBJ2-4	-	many	TGTGCCAGCAGCTTATCCGCAGGAGGAAACATTCAGTACTTC	CASSLSAGGNIQYF
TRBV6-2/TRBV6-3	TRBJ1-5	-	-	TGTGCCAGCAGTTTTGGGGGGCAGCCCCAGCATTTT	CASSFGGQPQHF
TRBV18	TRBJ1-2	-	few	TGTGCCAGCTCACCACCGCCAGGGGCGAACTATGGCTACACCTTC	CASSPPPGANYGYTF
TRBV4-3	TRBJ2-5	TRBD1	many	TGCGCCAGCAGCCAAGACCCGCCCCCGACAGGGGAGACCCAGTACTTC	CASSQDPPPTGETQYF
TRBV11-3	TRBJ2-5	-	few	TGTGCCAGCAGCTTAGGGGGCATTACGACCGAAGAGACCCAGTACTTC	CASSLGGITTEETQYF
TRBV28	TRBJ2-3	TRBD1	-	TGTGCCACGTCAGGGGGCGGCACAGATACGCAGTATTTT	CATSGGGTDTQYF
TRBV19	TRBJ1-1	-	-	TGTGCCAGTAGTGTTCGGACAGTCCGTGAGGAAGCTTTCTTT	CASSVRTVREEAFF
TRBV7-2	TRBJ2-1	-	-	TGTGCCAGCAGCCTAGGGTGGGGGGTAGGCGATGAGCAGTTCTTC	CASSLGWGVGDEQFF
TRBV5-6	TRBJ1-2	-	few	TGTGCCAGCAGCATACGCCGGGCCGATGGCTACACCTTC	CASSIRRADGYTF
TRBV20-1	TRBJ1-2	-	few	TGCAGTGTTGCAGGGGCAGCGGACGTTATGGGTTATGGCTACACCTTC	CSVAGAADVMGYGYTF
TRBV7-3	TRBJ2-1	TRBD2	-	TGTGCCAGCAGCTTGTCCCCTAGCGGGGGGGAATGGGACAATGAGCAGTTCTTC	CASSLSPSGGEWDNEQFF
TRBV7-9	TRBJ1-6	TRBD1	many	TGTGCCAGCAGCCAGCGGACAGGATCCAATTCACCCCTCCACTTT	CASSQRTGSNSPLHF
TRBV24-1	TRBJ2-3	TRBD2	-	TGTGCCACCAGTGATTTGGACCCGGGACTAGCGGGGGGGCTTAAGCCGGATACGCAGTATTTT	CATSDLDPGLAGGLKPDTQYF
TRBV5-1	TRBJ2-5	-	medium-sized	TGCGCCAGCAGCTTGGGCCAGGGGGAGACCCAGTACTTC	CASSLGQGETQYF